This T cell receptor (beta chain) was obtained from a study of OX40 agonist ivuxolimab in advanced cancers. About the research overall: Patients with hepatocellular carcinoma, melanoma, renal cell or head and neck cancer made up the dose-escalation patients. The study reported partial responses in three patients: one hepatocellular carcinoma, two cutaneous melanoma. Whole-study findings and limits: Within 6 weeks, CD4+ and CD8+ blood T cells expanded clonally at 0.1 to 3.0 mg/kg. Fewer expanded clones were found on average in CD4+ than in CD8+ T cells.

Trimming at V came to 5 bases and at J to 4 bases, leaving 8 bases not matched to a gene. This CDR3 has 14 residues. From germline, CDR1 is SGHTA and CDR2 FQGNSA. Sequencing was performed with immunoSEQ multiplex PCR; in TCRdb, only in-frame clones are kept and a portion is missing. This sample has 52,000 or so clones; roughly 84% occur once, and the top ten carry roughly 0.6%. Regarding this clone: The antigen is undetermined.

The TCR comes from an adult with an advanced solid tumor such as melanoma, head and neck, liver or kidney cancer. Sequenced here: CD4+ or CD8+ T cells sorted from blood, sampled in a trial of the OX40 agonist ivuxolimab. The V call is TRBV7-2, the J call TRBJ2-7; TRBD1 matches 7 bases. CDR3 coding DNA: TGTGCCAGCAGCCTCGACAGGGATCGATACGAGCAGTACTTC. It encodes CASSLDRDRYEQYF.